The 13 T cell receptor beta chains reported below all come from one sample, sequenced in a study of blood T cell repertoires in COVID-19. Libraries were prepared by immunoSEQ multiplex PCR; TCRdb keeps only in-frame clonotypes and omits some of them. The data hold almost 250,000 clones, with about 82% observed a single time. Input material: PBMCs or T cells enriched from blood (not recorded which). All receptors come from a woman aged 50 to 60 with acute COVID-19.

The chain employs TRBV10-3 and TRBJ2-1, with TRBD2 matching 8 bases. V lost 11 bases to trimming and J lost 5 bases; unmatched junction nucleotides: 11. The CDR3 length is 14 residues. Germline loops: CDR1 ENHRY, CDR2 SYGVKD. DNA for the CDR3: TGTGCCCTTCGGAGGGGCGGGGGGAACAATGAGCAGTTCTTC. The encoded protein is CALRRGGGNNEQFF.

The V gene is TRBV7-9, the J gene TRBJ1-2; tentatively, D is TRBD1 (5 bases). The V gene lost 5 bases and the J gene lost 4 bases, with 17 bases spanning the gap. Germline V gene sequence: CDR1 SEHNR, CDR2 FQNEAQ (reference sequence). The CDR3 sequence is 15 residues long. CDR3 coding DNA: TGTGCCAGCAGCCCTGGTGGCCTCGGGGGCTATGGCTACACCTTC. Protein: CASSPGGLGGYGYTF.

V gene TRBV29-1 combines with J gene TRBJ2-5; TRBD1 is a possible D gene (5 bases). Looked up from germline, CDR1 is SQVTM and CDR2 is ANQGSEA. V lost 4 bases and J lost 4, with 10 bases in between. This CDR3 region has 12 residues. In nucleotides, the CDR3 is TGCAGCGTTGTCTGGGGCGGAGAGACCCAGTACTTC. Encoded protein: CSVVWGGETQYF.

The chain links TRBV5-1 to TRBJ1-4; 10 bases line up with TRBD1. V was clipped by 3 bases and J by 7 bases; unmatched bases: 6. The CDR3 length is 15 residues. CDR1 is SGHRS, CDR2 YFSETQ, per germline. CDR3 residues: CASSSWTGGSEKLFF. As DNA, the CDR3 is TGCGCCAGCAGCTCCTGGACAGGGGGGAGTGAAAAACTGTTTTTT.

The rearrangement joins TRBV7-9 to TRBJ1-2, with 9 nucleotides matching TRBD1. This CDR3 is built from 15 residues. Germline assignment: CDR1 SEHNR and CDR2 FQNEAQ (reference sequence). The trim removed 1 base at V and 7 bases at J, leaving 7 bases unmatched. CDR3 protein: CASSLGTGGDAGYTF. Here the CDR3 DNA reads TGTGCCAGCAGCTTAGGAACAGGGGGCGACGCTGGCTACACCTTC.

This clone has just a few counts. CDR3 nucleotide sequence: TGCGCCAGCAGCTCCGGGACTAGACAGGCTCGGGGCGAGCAGTACTTC. It specifies CASSSGTRQARGEQYF. The gene calls are TRBV5-1 and TRBJ2-7; 8 positions agree with TRBD2. J gave up 6 bases and V 3 bases, and 14 bases lay outside the gene matches. The CDR3 length is 16 residues. The V gene's germline CDR1 is SGHRS and CDR2 YFSETQ. Full variable domain (remainder filled in from reference TRBV5-1 and TRBJ2-7): KAGVTQTPRYLIKTRGQQVTLSCSPISGHRSVSWYQQTPGQGLQFLFEYFSETQRNKGNFPGRFSGRQFSNSRSEMNVSTLELGDSALYLCASSSGTRQARGEQYFGPGTRLTVT.

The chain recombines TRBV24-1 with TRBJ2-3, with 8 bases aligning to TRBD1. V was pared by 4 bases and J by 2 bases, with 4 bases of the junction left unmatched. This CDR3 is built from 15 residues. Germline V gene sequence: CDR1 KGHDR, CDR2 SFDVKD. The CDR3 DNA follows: TGTGCCACCAGTGAGCGACAGGGGCTCACAGATACGCAGTATTTT. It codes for CATSERQGLTDTQYF.

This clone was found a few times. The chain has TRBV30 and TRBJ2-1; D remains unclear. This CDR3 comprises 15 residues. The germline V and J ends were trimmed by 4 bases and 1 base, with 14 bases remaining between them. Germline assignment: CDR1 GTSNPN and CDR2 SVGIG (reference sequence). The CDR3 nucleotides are TGTGCCTGGACCCCCGGTAGCAGTTCCTACAATGAGCAGTTCTTC. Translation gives CAWTPGSSSYNEQFF.

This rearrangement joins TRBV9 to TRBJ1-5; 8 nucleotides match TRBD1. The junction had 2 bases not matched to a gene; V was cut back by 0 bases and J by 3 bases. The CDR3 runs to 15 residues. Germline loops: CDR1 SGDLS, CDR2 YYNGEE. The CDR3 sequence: CASSVGTGTNQPQHF. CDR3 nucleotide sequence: TGTGCCAGCAGCGTAGGGACAGGGACCAATCAGCCCCAGCATTTT.

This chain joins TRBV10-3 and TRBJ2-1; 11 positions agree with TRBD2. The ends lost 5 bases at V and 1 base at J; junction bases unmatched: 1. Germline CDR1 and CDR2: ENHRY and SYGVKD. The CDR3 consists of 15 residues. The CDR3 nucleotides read TGTGCCATCAGTCGACTAGCGGGGTCCTACAATGAGCAGTTCTTC. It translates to CAISRLAGSYNEQFF.

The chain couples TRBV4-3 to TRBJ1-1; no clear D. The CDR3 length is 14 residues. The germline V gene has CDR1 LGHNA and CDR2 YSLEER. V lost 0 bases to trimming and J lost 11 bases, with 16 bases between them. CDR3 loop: CASSQEGFGSLAFF. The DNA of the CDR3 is TGCGCCAGCAGCCAAGAAGGTTTCGGGAGTTTGGCTTTCTTT.

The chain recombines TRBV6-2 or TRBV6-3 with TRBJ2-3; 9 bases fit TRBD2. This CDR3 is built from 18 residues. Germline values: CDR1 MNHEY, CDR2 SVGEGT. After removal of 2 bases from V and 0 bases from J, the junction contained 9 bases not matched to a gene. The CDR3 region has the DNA TGTGCCAGCAGTTACCCCGAGCGGGGGGCGTCTAGCACAGATACGCAGTATTTT. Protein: CASSYPERGASSTDTQYF.

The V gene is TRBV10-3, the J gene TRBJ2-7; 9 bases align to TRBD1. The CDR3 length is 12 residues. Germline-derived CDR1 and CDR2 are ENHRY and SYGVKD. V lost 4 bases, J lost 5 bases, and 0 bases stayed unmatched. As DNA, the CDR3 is TGTGCCATCAGTGGACAGGGGGACGAGCAGTACTTC. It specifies CAISGQGDEQYF.